This T cell receptor (beta chain) originates from a study of shared clonotypes between healthy human individuals. This clone has a single count. TCRdb's table, derived via immunoSEQ multiplex PCR, lists solely in-frame clones and lacks some. The sample has roughly 1,800,000 clones, less than 95% seen once; the top ten hold under 1.5%. The naive CD8 subset, CD45RO-negative cells positively selected for CCR7, excluded terminally differentiated effector memory CD45RA+ cells. The TCR was taken from a young man in good health. The specimen sequenced was naive CD8+ T cells sorted from blood.

The CDR3 region is CASSPTSGRVDTQYF. As DNA, the CDR3 is TGTGCCAGCAGTCCCACTAGCGGGAGAGTAGATACGCAGTATTTT. The genes are TRBV7-9 and TRBJ2-3, with 11 bases matching TRBD2. The V gene end was trimmed by 6 bases and the J gene end by 5 bases; junction bases not matched to a gene: 7. CDR3 size: 15 residues. Germline values: CDR1 SEHNR, CDR2 FQNEAQ (reference sequence).